This TCR beta chain was retrieved from a study of response to subunit inactivated influenza vaccine. TCRdb re-analysed the RT-PCR reads in MiXCR, keeping a single row per CDR3 protein. The sample has about half a million distinct CDR3 sequences, 6% to 9% seen once. This clonotype was seen repeatedly, ten times or more. As yet, its antigen is unknown. Study-level findings and limits: Authors suggested each seasonal flu vaccination may recruit only limited numbers of new T cells.

CDR3 length equals 13 residues. The source of this sequence is a man aged 45 to 75 who received an inactivated influenza vaccine. The rearrangement uses TRBV21-1 and TRBJ1-2; TRBD1 reflects the table's D call only, with no check against the DNA. TRBV21-1 is tagged as a pseudogene. The sequencing used PBMCs from blood, collected roughly 24 months after vaccination. CDR3 region: CASTEDSTYGYTF. Here the CDR3 DNA reads TGTGCCAGCACCGAGGACAGTACCTATGGCTACACCTTC.